This T cell receptor (beta chain) was profiled in a study of cytotoxic CD8 clonotypes in ibrutinib-treated CLL. Across the study: Among patients, some 24 responded partially and 2 completely; roughly 14 then stayed remitted and around 12 progressed after median 68 months. Sequencing produced an average of around 260,000 productive templates and 85,000 to 95,000 productive rearrangements per sample. Study observations and caveats: Baseline levels were approached again at progression, after clonality had risen at ibrutinib response. Measured clonality at baseline was greater than in age-matched healthy donors and tracked with circulating CD8+ T-cell counts.

About this clone itself: No antigen is known for it.

This CDR3 is 16 amino acids long. Sequenced by immunoSEQ multiplex PCR; TCRdb stores in-frame clones only, minus some. The sample includes almost 250,000 clones, about three quarters of them seen just once. This specimen consisted of PBMCs, obtained after 24 months of ibrutinib treatment. The V call is TRBV21-1, the J call TRBJ2-1; TRBD2 is the table's D call, not checked against the DNA. TRBV21-1 is a documented pseudogene. This clonotype was obtained from a human donor with chronic lymphocytic leukemia. The CDR3 DNA sequence: TGTGCCAGCAAGGGGGGGACTAGCGGGAGGGCAGGCGAGCAGTTCTTC. This encodes CASKGGTSGRAGEQFF.